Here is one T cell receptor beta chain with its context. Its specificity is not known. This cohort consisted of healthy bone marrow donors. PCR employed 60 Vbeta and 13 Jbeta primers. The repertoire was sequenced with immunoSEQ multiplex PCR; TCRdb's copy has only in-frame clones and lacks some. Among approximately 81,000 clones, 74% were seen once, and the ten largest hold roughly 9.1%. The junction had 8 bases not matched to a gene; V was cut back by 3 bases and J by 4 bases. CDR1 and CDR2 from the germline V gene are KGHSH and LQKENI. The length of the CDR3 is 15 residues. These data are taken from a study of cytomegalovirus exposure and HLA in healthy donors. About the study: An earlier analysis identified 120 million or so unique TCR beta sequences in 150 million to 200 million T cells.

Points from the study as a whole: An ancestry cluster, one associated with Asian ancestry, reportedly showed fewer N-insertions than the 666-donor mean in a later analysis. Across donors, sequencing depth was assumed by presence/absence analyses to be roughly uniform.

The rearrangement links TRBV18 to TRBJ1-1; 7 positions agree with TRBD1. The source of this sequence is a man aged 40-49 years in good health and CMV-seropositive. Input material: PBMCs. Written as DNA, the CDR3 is TGTGCCAGCTCACCGGAGGACAGGCTGGGCACTGAAGCTTTCTTT. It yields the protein CASSPEDRLGTEAFF.